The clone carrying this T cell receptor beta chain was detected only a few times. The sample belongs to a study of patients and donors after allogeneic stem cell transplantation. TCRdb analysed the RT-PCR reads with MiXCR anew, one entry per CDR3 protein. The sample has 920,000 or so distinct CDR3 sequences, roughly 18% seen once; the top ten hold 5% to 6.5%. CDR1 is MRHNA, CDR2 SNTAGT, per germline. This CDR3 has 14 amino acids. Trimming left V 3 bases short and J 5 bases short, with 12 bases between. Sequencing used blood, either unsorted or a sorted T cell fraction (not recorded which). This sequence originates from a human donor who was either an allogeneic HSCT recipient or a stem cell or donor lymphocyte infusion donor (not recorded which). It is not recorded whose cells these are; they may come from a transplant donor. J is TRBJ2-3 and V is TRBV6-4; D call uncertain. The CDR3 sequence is CASSEVGYGDTQYF. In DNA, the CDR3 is TGTGCCAGCAGTGAGGTAGGGTATGGAGATACGCAGTATTTT.